This passage covers 13 T cell receptor beta chains from one sample sequenced in a study of T cells of healthy individuals. TCRdb re-analysed the 5' RACE reads in MiXCR, keeping a single row per CDR3 protein. The sample contains fewer than 75,000 distinct CDR3 sequences, around 16% of which appear only once. Receptor source: a human donor in good health.

This clonotype was counted between two and nine times. J is TRBJ2-3 and V is TRBV10-3; 9 nucleotides line up with TRBD2. The CDR3 contains 18 residues. The germline V gene encodes CDR1 ENHRY and CDR2 SYGVKD. V lost 4 bases to trimming and J lost 3 bases; unmatched junction nucleotides: 14. In nucleotides, the CDR3 is TGTGCCATCAGTGGCGGGGGGGCCCCCGGTTTGTCAACAGATACGCAGTATTTT. Amino acids: CAISGGGAPGLSTDTQYF.

In this sample, this clonotype turned up a few times. V is TRBV5-8 and J is TRBJ2-2, with D tentatively TRBD2 (5 bases). Trimming stripped 1 base from V and 4 bases from J, with 11 bases between. The length of the CDR3 is 15 residues. From germline, CDR1 is SGHTS and CDR2 YDEGEE. CDR3 DNA: TGTGCCAGCAGCTTGCGCCTAGCAGCCACCGGGGAGCTGTTTTTT. This codes for CASSLRLAATGELFF.

This clonotype was found many times. The junction differs from germline at one of its ends, possibly a read error. V and J are TRBV29-1 and TRBJ2-5; 9 bases fit TRBD1. The CDR3 extends over 15 amino acids. Germline lookup yields CDR1 SQVTM and CDR2 ANQGSEA. CDR3: CSVEGTGIHQETQYF. The CDR3 DNA sequence: TGCAGCGTGGAAGGGACAGGGATTCACCAAGAGACCCAGTACTTC.

This clonotype was seen at least ten times. CDR3 DNA: TGTGCCAGCAGCCAAGGTTCCAGGGACGAGCAGTACTTC. It yields the protein CASSQGSRDEQYF. This chain joins TRBV4-2 and TRBJ2-7; D possibly corresponds to TRBD1 (5 bases). Germline assignment: CDR1 LGHNA and CDR2 YNFKEQ. Trimming shortened V by 1 base and J by 5 bases, and 9 bases separated the two germline ends. The CDR3 is made up of 13 amino acids.

Ten or more counts support this clonotype. The rearrangement joins TRBV20-1 to TRBJ1-2; TRBD1 matches 7 bases. V was pared by 3 bases and J by 6 bases, with 10 bases of the junction left unmatched. The CDR3 spans 14 residues. CDR1 DFQATT and CDR2 SNEGSKA come from the germline V gene (reference sequence). Here the CDR3 DNA reads TGCAGTGCTAGTAAAGGGGGCGACCTTCATGGCTACACCTTC. It codes for CSASKGGDLHGYTF.

This clonotype was detected a few times. The DNA of the CDR3 is TGTGCCAGCAGTTTAGTAGGGGCGGAGGCTGGCTACACCTTC. It yields the protein CASSLVGAEAGYTF. The J gene is TRBJ1-2, the V gene TRBV28; D perhaps matches TRBD1 (5 bases). Germline lookup yields CDR1 MDHEN and CDR2 SYDVKM. CDR3 length: 14 amino acids. Trimming cost V 2 bases and J 7 bases, with 14 bases left between them.

This chain connects TRBV9 to TRBJ2-1; possible D gene TRBD2, 5 bases. Deletions cut 0 bases from V and 10 bases from J, with 14 bases between. The CDR3 consists of 14 residues. The V gene's germline CDR1 is SGDLS and CDR2 YYNGEE. The CDR3 DNA reads as TGTGCCAGCAGCGTAGATTCGAGGGCCTTCGAGCAGTTCTTC. Its protein product is CASSVDSRAFEQFF. The full variable domain, with the rest looked up from reference TRBV9 and TRBJ2-1, is DSGVTQTPKHLITATGQRVTLRCSPRSGDLSVYWYQQSLDQGLQFLIQYYNGEERAKGNILERFSAQQFPDLHSELNLSSLELGDSALYFCASSVDSRAFEQFFGPGTRLTVL.

The chain joins TRBV21-1 to TRBJ2-4; TRBD1 is the table's D call and was not checked against the DNA. TRBV21-1 is tagged as a pseudogene. The CDR3 has 15 residues. The CDR3 DNA follows: TGTGCCAGCAGCAAAGAAGAGGGGGCCCGAGACATTCAGTACTTC. It translates to CASSKEEGARDIQYF.

There are a few counts of this clonotype. V usage is TRBV6-5 and J usage is TRBJ2-3; D remains unclear. Germline CDR1 reads MNHEY; CDR2 reads SVGAGI. The CDR3 sequence is 12 residues long. V was trimmed by 6 bases and J by 4 bases, leaving 8 bases between them. The CDR3 bases are TGTGCCAGCAGCTCTGACGCAGATACGCAGTATTTT. Its translation is CASSSDADTQYF.

The chain employs TRBV28 and TRBJ2-7; weak D call: TRBD1 (5 bases). CDR3 length equals 12 residues. Per germline, CDR1 MDHEN and CDR2 SYDVKM. Deletions cut 7 bases from V and 5 bases from J, with 12 bases between. Written as DNA, the CDR3 is TGTGCCAGCACCTCCCAGGGTAACGAGCAGTACTTC. Protein product: CASTSQGNEQYF.

This clonotype has only one observation. The gene calls are TRBV12-3 or TRBV12-4 and TRBJ1-6, with D perhaps TRBD1 (6 bases). Trimming removed 8 bases at V and 5 bases at J, with 10 bases between. This CDR3 region has 13 residues. The CDR3 reads CASARGNNSPLHF. CDR3 bases: TGTGCCAGCGCCAGGGGAAATAATTCACCCCTCCACTTT.

This clonotype appeared many times. This sequence joins TRBV5-6 and TRBJ2-7; 8 bases are a match to TRBD1. This CDR3 is 15 amino acids long. Trimming removed 2 bases from V and 2 bases from J; junction bases left unmatched: 6. CDR1 SGHDT and CDR2 YYEEEE come from the germline V gene. In DNA, the CDR3 is TGTGCCAGCAGCTTCAGGGGGCTTGCGGCCTACGAGCAGTACTTC. Translating gives CASSFRGLAAYEQYF.

This clonotype was recorded many times. This chain connects TRBV7-6 to TRBJ2-2; D may be TRBD1 (5 bases). Germline V gene lookup returns CDR1 SGHVS and CDR2 FNYEAQ. The V gene lost 1 base and the J gene lost 2 bases, with 14 bases spanning the gap. The CDR3 totals 17 residues. CDR3 DNA: TGTGCCAGCAGCTTAGGAGTTAGGACACCTAACACCGGGGAGCTGTTTTTT. This gives the protein CASSLGVRTPNTGELFF.